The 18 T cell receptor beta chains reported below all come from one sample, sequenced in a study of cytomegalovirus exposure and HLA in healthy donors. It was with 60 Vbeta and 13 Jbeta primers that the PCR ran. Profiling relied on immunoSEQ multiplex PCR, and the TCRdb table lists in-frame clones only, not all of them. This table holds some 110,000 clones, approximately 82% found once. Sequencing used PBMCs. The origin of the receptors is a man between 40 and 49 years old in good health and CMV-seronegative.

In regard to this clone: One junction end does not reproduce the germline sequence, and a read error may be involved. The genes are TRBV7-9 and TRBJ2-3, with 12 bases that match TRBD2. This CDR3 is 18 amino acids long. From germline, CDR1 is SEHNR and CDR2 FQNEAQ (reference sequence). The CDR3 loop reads CSSSVYVSSGGAKDTQYF. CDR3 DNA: TGTTCCAGCAGCGTATACGTTTCTAGCGGGGGGGCTAAAGATACGCAGTATTTT.

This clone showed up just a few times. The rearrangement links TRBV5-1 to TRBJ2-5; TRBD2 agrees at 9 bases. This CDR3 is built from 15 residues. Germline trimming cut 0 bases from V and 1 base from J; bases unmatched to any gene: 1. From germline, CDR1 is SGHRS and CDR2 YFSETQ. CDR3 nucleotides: TGCGCCAGCAGCTTGGGCGGGGGGGCCCAAGAGACCCAGTACTTC. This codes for CASSLGGGAQETQYF.

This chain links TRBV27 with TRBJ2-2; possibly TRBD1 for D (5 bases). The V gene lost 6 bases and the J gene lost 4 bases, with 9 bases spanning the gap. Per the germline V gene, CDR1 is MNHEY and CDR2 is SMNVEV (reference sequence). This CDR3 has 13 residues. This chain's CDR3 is CASRKGRTGELFF. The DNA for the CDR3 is TGTGCCAGCAGGAAGGGGCGCACCGGGGAGCTGTTTTTT.

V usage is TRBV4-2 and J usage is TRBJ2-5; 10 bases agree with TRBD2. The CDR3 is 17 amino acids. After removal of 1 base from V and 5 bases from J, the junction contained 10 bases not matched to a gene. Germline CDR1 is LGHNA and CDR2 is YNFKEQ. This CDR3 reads CASSQGYSGGIRETQYF. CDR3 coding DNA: TGTGCCAGCAGCCAAGGTTATAGCGGGGGGATTCGGGAGACCCAGTACTTC.

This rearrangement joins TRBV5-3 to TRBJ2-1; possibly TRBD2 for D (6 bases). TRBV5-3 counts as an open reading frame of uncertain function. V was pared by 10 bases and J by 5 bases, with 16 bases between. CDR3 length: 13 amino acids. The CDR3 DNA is TGTGCCCCAAGTGGGGGACTCAACAATGAGCAGTTCTTC. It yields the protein CAPSGGLNNEQFF.

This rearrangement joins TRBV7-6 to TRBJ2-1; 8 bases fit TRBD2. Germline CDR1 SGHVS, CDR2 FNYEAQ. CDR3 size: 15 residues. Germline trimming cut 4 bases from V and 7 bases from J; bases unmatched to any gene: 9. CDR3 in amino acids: CASSSGGGGLNEQFF. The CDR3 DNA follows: TGTGCCAGCAGCTCCGGGGGCGGGGGGCTAAATGAGCAGTTCTTC.

CDR3 protein: CASRADRPSGGAAVTDTQYF. CDR3 nucleotide sequence: TGCGCCAGCAGAGCCGACCGTCCTAGCGGGGGGGCGGCGGTTACAGATACGCAGTATTTT. The chain recombines TRBV10-2 with TRBJ2-3; TRBD2 agrees at 12 bases. This CDR3 is built from 20 residues. Germline CDR1 and CDR2: WSHSY and SAAADI. The V segment lost 6 bases and the J segment 3 bases; nucleotides outside the gene matches: 19.

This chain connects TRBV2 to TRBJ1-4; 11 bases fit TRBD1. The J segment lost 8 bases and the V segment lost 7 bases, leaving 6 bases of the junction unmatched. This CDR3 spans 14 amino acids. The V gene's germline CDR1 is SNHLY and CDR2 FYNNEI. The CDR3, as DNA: TGTGCCAGCAATGGCCGGGACAGGGGGGAAAAACTGTTTTTT. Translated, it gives CASNGRDRGEKLFF.

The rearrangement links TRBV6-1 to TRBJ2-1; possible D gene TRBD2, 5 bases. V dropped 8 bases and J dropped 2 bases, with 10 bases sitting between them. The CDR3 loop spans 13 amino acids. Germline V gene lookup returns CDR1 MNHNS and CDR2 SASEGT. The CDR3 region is CASGSGPYNEQFF. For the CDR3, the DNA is TGTGCCAGCGGAAGCGGTCCCTACAATGAGCAGTTCTTC.

The CDR3 DNA follows: TGCGCCAGCAGCTCCGGGACTAGCGAGGCAGATACGCAGTATTTT. This translates into CASSSGTSEADTQYF. The rearrangement links TRBV5-1 to TRBJ2-3; 10 nucleotides align to TRBD2. V shed 3 bases, J shed 4 bases, and the junction held 5 bases outside the gene matches. Germline V lookup: CDR1 SGHRS, CDR2 YFSETQ. The CDR3 spans 15 residues.

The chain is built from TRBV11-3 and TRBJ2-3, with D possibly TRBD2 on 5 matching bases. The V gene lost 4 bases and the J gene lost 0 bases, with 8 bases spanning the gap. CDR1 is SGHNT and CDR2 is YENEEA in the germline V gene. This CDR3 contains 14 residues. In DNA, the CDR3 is TGTGCCAGCAGCTCGAGCGGTAGCACAGATACGCAGTATTTT. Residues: CASSSSGSTDTQYF.

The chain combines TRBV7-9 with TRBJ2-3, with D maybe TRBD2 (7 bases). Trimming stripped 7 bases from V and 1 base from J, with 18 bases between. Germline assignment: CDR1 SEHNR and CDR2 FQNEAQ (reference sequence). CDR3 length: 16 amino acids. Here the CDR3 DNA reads TGTGCCAGCAACACCCGGGGGGCCTATGGCACAGATACGCAGTATTTT. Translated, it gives CASNTRGAYGTDTQYF.

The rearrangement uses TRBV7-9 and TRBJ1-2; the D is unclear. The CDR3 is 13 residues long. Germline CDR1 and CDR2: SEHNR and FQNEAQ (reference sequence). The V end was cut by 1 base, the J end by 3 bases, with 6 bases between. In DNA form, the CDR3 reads TGTGCCAGCAGCTTAGAACGGGACTATGGCTACACCTTC. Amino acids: CASSLERDYGYTF.

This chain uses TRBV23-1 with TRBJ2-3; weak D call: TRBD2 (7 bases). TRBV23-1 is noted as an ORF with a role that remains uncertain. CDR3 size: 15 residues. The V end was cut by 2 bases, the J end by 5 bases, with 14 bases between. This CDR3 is CASSQNGGPKDTQYF. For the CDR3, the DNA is TGCGCCAGCAGTCAAAACGGGGGGCCAAAAGATACGCAGTATTTT.

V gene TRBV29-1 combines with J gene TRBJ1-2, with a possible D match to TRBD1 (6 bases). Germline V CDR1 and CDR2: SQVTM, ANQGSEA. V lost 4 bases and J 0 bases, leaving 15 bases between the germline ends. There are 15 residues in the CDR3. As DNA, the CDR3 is TGCAGCGTTGGGGGGCAGGGCCCAACTAACTATGGCTACACCTTC. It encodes CSVGGQGPTNYGYTF.

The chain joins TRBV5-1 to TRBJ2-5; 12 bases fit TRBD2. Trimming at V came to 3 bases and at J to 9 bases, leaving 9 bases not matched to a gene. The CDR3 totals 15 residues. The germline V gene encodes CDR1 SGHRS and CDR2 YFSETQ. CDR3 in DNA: TGCGCCAGCAGCTCCGCTAGCGGGGGGGCCCAGGCCCAGTACTTC. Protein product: CASSSASGGAQAQYF.

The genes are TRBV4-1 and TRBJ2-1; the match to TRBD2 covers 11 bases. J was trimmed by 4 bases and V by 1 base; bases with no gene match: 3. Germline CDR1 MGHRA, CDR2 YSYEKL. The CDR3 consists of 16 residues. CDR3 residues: CASSQGLAGSYNEQFF. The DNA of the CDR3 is TGCGCCAGCAGCCAAGGACTAGCGGGGTCTTACAATGAGCAGTTCTTC.

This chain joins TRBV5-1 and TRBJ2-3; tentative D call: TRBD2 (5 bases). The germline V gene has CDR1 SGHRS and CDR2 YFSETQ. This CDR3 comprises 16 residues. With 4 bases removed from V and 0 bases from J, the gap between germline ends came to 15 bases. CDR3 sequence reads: CASSRTGEASTDTQYF. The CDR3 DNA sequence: TGCGCCAGCAGCAGGACCGGGGAAGCGAGCACAGATACGCAGTATTTT. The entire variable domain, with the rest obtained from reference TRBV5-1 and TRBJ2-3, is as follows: KAGVTQTPRYLIKTRGQQVTLSCSPISGHRSVSWYQQTPGQGLQFLFEYFSETQRNKGNFPGRFSGRQFSNSRSEMNVSTLELGDSALYLCASSRTGEASTDTQYFGPGTRLTVL.